A single sample is the source of the 22 T cell receptor beta chains below, sequenced in a study of shared clonotypes between healthy human individuals. Produced via immunoSEQ multiplex PCR; TCRdb's table is partial and in-frame only. The sample shows 2 million to 2.5 million clones, more than 85% of them seen only once. The sample comprised naive CD4+ T cells from PBMCs. The subset was: CD45RA+ positively selected. The receptors were gathered from a young man in good health. Some clones in this sample may be carry-over from other donors' samples.

This sequence joins TRBV7-2 and TRBJ1-6; 8 bases are shared with TRBD1. With V trimmed by 4 bases and J by 7 bases, 6 bases remained unmatched. CDR3 length: 15 residues. CDR1 and CDR2 from the germline V gene are SGHTA and FQGNSA. The CDR3 region is CASSSTQGANSPLHF. The CDR3, as DNA: TGTGCCAGCAGCTCCACCCAGGGGGCCAATTCACCCCTCCACTTT.

The chain links TRBV5-6 to TRBJ2-5; possibly TRBD1 or TRBD2 for D (5 bases each). V lost 1 base to trimming and J lost 1 base, with 8 bases between them. Germline assignment: CDR1 SGHDT and CDR2 YYEEEE. This CDR3 has 14 amino acids. CDR3 in DNA: TGTGCCAGCAGCTTGCGGGGCTTCCAAGAGACCCAGTACTTC. This translates into CASSLRGFQETQYF.

In this sample, this clone turned up once. The V call is TRBV6-6, the J call TRBJ2-5; no clear D. V was shortened by 0 bases and J by 4 bases, with 12 bases between the two germline ends. The V gene's germline CDR1 is MNHNY and CDR2 SVGAGI (reference sequence). This CDR3 comprises 15 residues. The CDR3 is CASSYSGPVRETQYF. Written as DNA, the CDR3 is TGTGCCAGCAGTTACTCCGGGCCGGTCAGAGAGACCCAGTACTTC.

J is TRBJ2-1 and V is TRBV27; D possibly corresponds to TRBD2 (5 bases). The CDR3 contains 16 residues. V lost 5 bases and J 2 bases, leaving 16 bases between the germline ends. Germline values: CDR1 MNHEY, CDR2 SMNVEV (reference sequence). The CDR3 protein is CASSPQGGQPYNEQFF. In DNA, the CDR3 is TGTGCCAGCAGTCCCCAAGGCGGGCAACCCTACAATGAGCAGTTCTTC.

The chain joins TRBV28 to TRBJ1-2; no reliable D call. The ends were cut back, 5 bases at V and 4 bases at J, with 17 bases in the middle. Looked up from germline, CDR1 is MDHEN and CDR2 is SYDVKM. This CDR3 is 15 amino acids long. The CDR3 DNA is TGTGCCAGCAGTCCGATAGGTCGACAATTCTATGGCTACACCTTC. It codes for CASSPIGRQFYGYTF.

The chain recombines TRBV6-6 with TRBJ1-2; D remains ambiguous. The CDR3 totals 14 residues. Germline V gene lookup returns CDR1 MNHNY and CDR2 SVGAGI (reference sequence). With 4 bases removed from V and 4 bases from J, the gap between germline ends came to 13 bases. For the CDR3, the DNA is TGTGCCAGCAGTTTCCCGGGAAGGATCTATGGCTACACCTTC. It is translated as CASSFPGRIYGYTF.

This chain uses TRBV19 with TRBJ1-2, with D perhaps matching TRBD1 (6 bases). Trimming removed 5 bases at V and 4 bases at J, with 14 bases between. CDR3 length: 14 amino acids. Per germline, CDR1 LNHDA and CDR2 SQIVND (reference sequence). CDR3 region: CASSRQTGLYGYTF. The CDR3 nucleotides read TGTGCCAGTAGTCGCCAGACAGGCCTCTATGGCTACACCTTC.

In its sample, this clone was seen a few times. J is TRBJ1-1 and V is TRBV30, with D perhaps matching TRBD1 (6 bases). From germline, CDR1 is GTSNPN and CDR2 SVGIG (reference sequence). The ends were cut back, 2 bases at V and 0 bases at J, with 10 bases in the middle. This CDR3 comprises 14 residues. The CDR3 region is CAWSLQGLNTEAFF. The DNA for the CDR3 is TGTGCCTGGAGTCTACAGGGTCTGAACACTGAAGCTTTCTTT.

The count of this clone is one. The rearrangement uses TRBV13 and TRBJ2-3; 7 bases align to TRBD2. Per the germline V gene, CDR1 is PRHDT and CDR2 is FYEKMQ (reference sequence). The CDR3 spans 16 residues. V trimming: 1 base; J trimming: 1 base; junction bases outside the gene matches: 5. The CDR3: CASSLVTTSGTDTQYF. Here the CDR3 DNA reads TGTGCCAGCAGCTTAGTCACTACTAGCGGCACAGATACGCAGTATTTT.

The chain couples TRBV18 to TRBJ1-2; no definite D call. The CDR3 loop spans 15 amino acids. CDR1 and CDR2 from the germline V gene are KGHSH and LQKENI. V lost 2 bases and J 3 bases, leaving 13 bases between the germline ends. For the CDR3, the DNA is TGTGCCAGCTCACCAGCTATTGATGGTGACTATGGCTACACCTTC. Protein: CASSPAIDGDYGYTF.

The chain has TRBV19 and TRBJ1-1; the D is unclear. The germline gives CDR1 LNHDA, CDR2 SQIVND (reference sequence). The ends were cut back, 10 bases at V and 6 bases at J, with 21 bases in the middle. CDR3 length: 14 amino acids. The CDR3 reads CATRREPGMPEAFF. In nucleotides, the CDR3 is TGTGCCACGAGACGGGAGCCGGGGATGCCTGAAGCTTTCTTT.

A note on this clone: Other DNA variants within this sample encode the same CDR3. This chain joins TRBV12-5 and TRBJ2-3; D gene ambiguous. Deletions cut 6 bases from V and 0 bases from J, with 4 bases between. Germline values: CDR1 LGHNT, CDR2 FRNRAP. This CDR3 spans 12 amino acids. Here the CDR3 reads CASGTSTDTQYF. The CDR3 DNA reads TGTGCTAGTGGGACAAGCACAGATACGCAGTATTTT.

Regarding this clone: Other DNA sequences in the sample encode the same CDR3. The chain combines TRBV5-1 with TRBJ1-1; no clear D gene. V lost 0 bases and J 3 bases, leaving 6 bases between the germline ends. CDR1 is SGHRS, CDR2 YFSETQ, per germline. The CDR3 spans 13 residues. For the CDR3, the DNA is TGCGCCAGCAGCTTGGAGGTGGACACTGAAGCTTTCTTT. Encoded protein: CASSLEVDTEAFF.

This clone showed up just a few times. The chain links TRBV6-5 to TRBJ1-5; D unresolved. The V end was cut by 5 bases, the J end by 7 bases, with 9 bases between. Germline V CDR1 and CDR2: MNHEY, SVGAGI. The CDR3 runs to 12 residues. The CDR3 is CASSPGGQPQHF. Here the CDR3 DNA reads TGTGCCAGCAGTCCAGGAGGGCAGCCCCAGCATTTT.

The V and J genes are TRBV28 and TRBJ2-2; D ambiguous. Germline-derived CDR1 and CDR2 are MDHEN and SYDVKM. V dropped 5 bases and J dropped 4 bases, with 8 bases sitting between them. The CDR3 totals 13 residues. The CDR3 region has the DNA TGTGCCAGCAGTCCTCTCCGCACCGGGGAGCTGTTTTTT. Translating it yields CASSPLRTGELFF.

V is TRBV28 and J is TRBJ2-2; D ambiguous. CDR3 length equals 12 residues. Between the trimmed V and J ends, which lost 5 bases and 9 bases, there was a span of 10 bases. Germline CDR1 is MDHEN and CDR2 is SYDVKM. The CDR3 DNA follows: TGTGCCAGCAGTGCTGTAACAAGGGAGCTGTTTTTT. Its translation is CASSAVTRELFF.

The CDR3 coding sequence is TGTGCCAGCAGCTTCTCGGGACCACAAGAGACCCAGTACTTC. It specifies CASSFSGPQETQYF. The chain is built from TRBV28 and TRBJ2-5; TRBD1 or TRBD2 may be the D gene (5 bases each). Trimming took off 6 bases at V and 2 bases at J, with 13 bases between the two ends. Germline values: CDR1 MDHEN, CDR2 SYDVKM. This CDR3 region has 14 residues. Full variable domain (remainder filled in from reference TRBV28 and TRBJ2-5): DVKVTQSSRYLVKRTGEKVFLECVQDMDHENMFWYRQDPGLGLRLIYFSYDVKMKEKGDIPEGYSVSREKKERFSLILESASTNQTSMYLCASSFSGPQETQYFGPGTRLLVL.

This chain uses TRBV15 with TRBJ1-1; D is perhaps TRBD1 (5 bases). The CDR3 runs to 14 residues. CDR1 is LNHNV and CDR2 is YYDKDF in the germline V gene (reference sequence). V lost 4 bases and J lost 7, with 16 bases in between. The CDR3 region has the DNA TGTGCCACCAGCAACCGGCAGGGTGGGGGTGAAGCTTTCTTT. Translating gives CATSNRQGGGEAFF. The full variable domain, its missing parts supplied by reference TRBV15 and TRBJ1-1, is DAMVIQNPRYQVTQFGKPVTLSCSQTLNHNVMYWYQQKSSQAPKLLFHYYDKDFNNEADTPDNFQSRRPNTSFCFLDIRSPGLGDTAMYLCATSNRQGGGEAFFGQGTRLTVV.

The CDR3 is CASSLGTSGVEQFF. CDR3 DNA: TGTGCCAGCAGCTTAGGGACTAGCGGGGTTGAGCAGTTCTTC. The rearrangement links TRBV7-3 to TRBJ2-1; 13 bases are a match to TRBD2. The CDR3 loop spans 14 amino acids. The trim removed 2 bases at V and 9 bases at J, leaving 1 base unmatched. Germline V gene data show CDR1 as SGHTA and CDR2 as FQGTGA.

The chain links TRBV4-1 to TRBJ1-1; D call uncertain. V was shortened by 0 bases and J by 1 base, with 12 bases between the two germline ends. The V gene's germline CDR1 is MGHRA and CDR2 YSYEKL. The CDR3 totals 16 residues. The DNA of the CDR3 is TGCGCCAGCAGCCAAGATAACAGATCCTGGAACACTGAAGCTTTCTTT. This sequence encodes CASSQDNRSWNTEAFF.

The chain uses TRBV5-1 and TRBJ2-2, with 7 bases fitting TRBD2. V lost 8 bases, J lost 2 bases, and 6 bases stayed unmatched. The CDR3 is made up of 14 amino acids. Germline-derived CDR1 and CDR2 are SGHRS and YFSETQ. The CDR3 sequence is CASLAGENTGELFF. The CDR3 nucleotides read TGCGCCAGTCTTGCGGGGGAAAACACCGGGGAGCTGTTTTTT.

This clone was seen more than once but under ten times. The chain recombines TRBV28 with TRBJ1-1, with a weak D call TRBD1 (5 bases). In germline, CDR1 is MDHEN, CDR2 SYDVKM. The CDR3 consists of 13 residues. V was shortened by 8 bases and J by 3 bases, with 13 bases between the two germline ends. CDR3 in DNA: TGTGCCAGCCGCAGACCCAGGGACACTGAAGCTTTCTTT. Amino acid sequence: CASRRPRDTEAFF.